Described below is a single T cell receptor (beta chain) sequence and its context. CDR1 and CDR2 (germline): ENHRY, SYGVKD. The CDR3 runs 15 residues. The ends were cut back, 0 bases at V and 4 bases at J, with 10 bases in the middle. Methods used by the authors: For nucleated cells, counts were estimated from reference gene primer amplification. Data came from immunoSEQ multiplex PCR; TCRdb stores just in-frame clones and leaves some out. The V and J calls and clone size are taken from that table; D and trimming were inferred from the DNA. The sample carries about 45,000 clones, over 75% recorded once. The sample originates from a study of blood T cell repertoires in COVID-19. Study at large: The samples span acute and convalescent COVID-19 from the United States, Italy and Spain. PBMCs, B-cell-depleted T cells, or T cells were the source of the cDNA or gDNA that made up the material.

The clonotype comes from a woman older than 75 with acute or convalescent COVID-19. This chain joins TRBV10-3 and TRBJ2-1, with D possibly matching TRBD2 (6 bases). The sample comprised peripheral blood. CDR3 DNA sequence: TGTGCCATCAGTGAGTCCCGGGACTCATACAATGAGCAGTTCTTC. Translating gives CAISESRDSYNEQFF.